A selection of T cell receptor beta chains follows, all from one sample in a study of T cells expressing NK-cell markers. After re-calling the 5' RACE reads, TCRdb lists one entry per CDR3 protein, DNA absent. This sample's table has 120,000 to 150,000 distinct CDR3 sequences. Sequenced input: blood T cells: a sorted CD56 or NKG2C T cell subset, CD4+ or CD8+ T cells, or bulk PBMC T cells (not recorded which). The receptors were sampled from a man in his late teens or twenties in good health. The CDR3 runs from the conserved cysteine through the conserved F or W.

J gene: TRBJ2-7; V gene: TRBV29-1; CDR3 protein: CSVVGQGNEQYF
J gene: TRBJ1-5; V gene: TRBV5-6; CDR3 protein: CASSLNIGSNQPQHF
J gene: TRBJ1-3; V gene: TRBV12-3/TRBV12-4; CDR3 protein: CASSFWQNTIYF
J gene: TRBJ1-1; V gene: TRBV11-2; CDR3 protein: CASSLVGRSHNTEAFF
J gene: TRBJ2-1; V gene: TRBV15; CDR3 protein: CATDTSGKDEQFF
J gene: TRBJ2-1; V gene: TRBV7-8; CDR3 protein: CASSLERTDYNEQFF
J gene: TRBJ2-1; V gene: TRBV18; CDR3 protein: CASSPGGANEQFF
J gene: TRBJ1-2; V gene: TRBV29-1; CDR3 protein: CSVEAMDSPPYGYTF
J gene: TRBJ2-1; V gene: TRBV4-3; CDR3 protein: CASSQATSTSYNEQFF
J gene: TRBJ2-1; V gene: TRBV5-4; CDR3 protein: CASSLDFAGGPHNEQFF
J gene: TRBJ2-5; V gene: TRBV27; CDR3 protein: CASSLYFVGQGETQYF
J gene: TRBJ1-2; V gene: TRBV6-1; CDR3 protein: CASSENSGQGHGYTF
J gene: TRBJ2-1; V gene: TRBV10-1; CDR3 protein: CASSPILAGGNNEQFF
J gene: TRBJ2-2; V gene: TRBV15; CDR3 protein: CATSRVTGELFF
J gene: TRBJ2-1; V gene: TRBV4-3; CDR3 protein: CASSQDPEAAYNEQFF
J gene: TRBJ2-1; V gene: TRBV2; CDR3 protein: CASSVNYNEQFF
J gene: TRBJ2-1; V gene: TRBV6-2/TRBV6-3; CDR3 protein: CASMDELSSYNEQFF
J gene: TRBJ1-5; V gene: TRBV27; CDR3 protein: CASSLTGFGNQPQHF
J gene: TRBJ2-1; V gene: TRBV11-2; CDR3 protein: CASSLAPGQDGNEQFF
J gene: TRBJ2-2; V gene: TRBV27; CDR3 protein: CASNPGQSGPGVGGELFF
J gene: TRBJ1-5; V gene: TRBV12-3/TRBV12-4; CDR3 protein: CASSLVGTGNQPQHF
J gene: TRBJ1-1; V gene: TRBV7-9; CDR3 protein: CASRYGEGNTEAFF
J gene: TRBJ2-3; V gene: TRBV30; CDR3 protein: CAWRPGLAALTDTQYF
J gene: TRBJ2-2; V gene: TRBV5-6; CDR3 protein: CASSLEHPGELFF
J gene: TRBJ2-1; V gene: TRBV14; CDR3 protein: CASSHVREALYNEQFF
J gene: TRBJ2-3; V gene: TRBV9; CDR3 protein: CASSVSGTITDTQYF
J gene: TRBJ1-5; V gene: TRBV7-6; CDR3 protein: CASSLTDYQPQHF
J gene: TRBJ2-2; V gene: TRBV2; CDR3 protein: CASKANTGELFF
J gene: TRBJ2-7; V gene: TRBV4-3; CDR3 protein: CASSQGRSGLPPYEQYF
J gene: TRBJ2-5; V gene: TRBV28; CDR3 protein: CASSLKWTAQETQYF
J gene: TRBJ2-1; V gene: TRBV4-1; CDR3 protein: CASSQDEGGGNEQFF
J gene: TRBJ2-1; V gene: TRBV12-3/TRBV12-4; CDR3 protein: CASSLVLAGAQFF
J gene: TRBJ2-2; V gene: TRBV5-6; CDR3 protein: CASSLPRDNTGELFF
J gene: TRBJ1-1; V gene: TRBV27; CDR3 protein: CASTRSRGFTEAFF
J gene: TRBJ2-1; V gene: TRBV2; CDR3 protein: CASSDHGTSSYNEQFF
J gene: TRBJ2-5; V gene: TRBV5-1; CDR3 protein: CASSLVGLAGVFQETQYF
J gene: TRBJ2-1; V gene: TRBV20-1; CDR3 protein: CSASGGIELAGERDNEQFF
J gene: TRBJ2-1; V gene: TRBV18; CDR3 protein: CASSPPSGASYNEQFF
J gene: TRBJ2-3; V gene: TRBV24-1; CDR3 protein: CATSDLGGPVGDTQYF
J gene: TRBJ2-7; V gene: TRBV7-2; CDR3 protein: CASSLAPTGFYEQYF
J gene: TRBJ2-1; V gene: TRBV12-3/TRBV12-4; CDR3 protein: CASSFGAGGLAGDYNEQFF
J gene: TRBJ2-3; V gene: TRBV4-2; CDR3 protein: CASSPLSLAGRGIGTDTQYF
J gene: TRBJ2-1; V gene: TRBV12-3/TRBV12-4; CDR3 protein: CASSLGRLRPPYNEQFF
J gene: TRBJ2-7; V gene: TRBV27; CDR3 protein: CASSLGPVGYEQYF
J gene: TRBJ2-1; V gene: TRBV14; CDR3 protein: CASSQDLFEGPYNEQFF
J gene: TRBJ1-1; V gene: TRBV19; CDR3 protein: CASSASPSEWNTEAFF
J gene: TRBJ2-3; V gene: TRBV7-9; CDR3 protein: CASSSRDPPGTDTQYF
J gene: TRBJ2-1; V gene: TRBV4-1; CDR3 protein: CASSQTVYNEQFF